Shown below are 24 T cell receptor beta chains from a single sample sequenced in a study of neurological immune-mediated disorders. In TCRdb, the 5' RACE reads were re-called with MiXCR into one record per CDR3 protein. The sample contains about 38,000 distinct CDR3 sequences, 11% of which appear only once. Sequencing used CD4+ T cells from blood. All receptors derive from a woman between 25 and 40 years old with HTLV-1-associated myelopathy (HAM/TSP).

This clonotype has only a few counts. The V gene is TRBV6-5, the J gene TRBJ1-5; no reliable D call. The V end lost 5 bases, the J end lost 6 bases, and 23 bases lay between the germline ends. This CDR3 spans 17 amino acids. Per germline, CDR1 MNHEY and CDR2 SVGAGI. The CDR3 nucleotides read TGTGCCAGCAGTCAAACAAGCTCTCTGGGATTCGGTCAGCCCCAGCATTTT. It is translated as CASSQTSSLGFGQPQHF.

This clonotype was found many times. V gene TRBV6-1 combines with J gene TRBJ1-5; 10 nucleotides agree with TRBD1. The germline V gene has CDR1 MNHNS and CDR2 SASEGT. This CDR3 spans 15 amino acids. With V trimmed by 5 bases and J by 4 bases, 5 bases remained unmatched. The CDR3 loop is CASSRGQGRNQPQHF. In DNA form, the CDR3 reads TGTGCCAGCAGTCGGGGACAGGGGAGGAATCAGCCCCAGCATTTT.

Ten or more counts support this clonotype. CDR3 DNA: TGCGCCAGCAGCTTGGATCGCTACGAGCAGTACTTC. It encodes CASSLDRYEQYF. The J gene is TRBJ2-7, the V gene TRBV5-1; D not resolved. This CDR3 is built from 12 residues. V shed 0 bases and J shed 3 bases, with 4 bases lying between them. The V gene's germline CDR1 is SGHRS and CDR2 YFSETQ.

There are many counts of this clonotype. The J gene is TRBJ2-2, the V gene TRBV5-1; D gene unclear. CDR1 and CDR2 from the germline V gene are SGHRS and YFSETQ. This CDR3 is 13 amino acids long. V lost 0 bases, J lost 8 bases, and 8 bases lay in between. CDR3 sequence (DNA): TGCGCCAGCAGCTTGGGCAGTGCTGGGGAGCTGTTTTTT. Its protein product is CASSLGSAGELFF. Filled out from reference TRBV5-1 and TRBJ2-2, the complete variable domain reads KAGVTQTPRYLIKTRGQQVTLSCSPISGHRSVSWYQQTPGQGLQFLFEYFSETQRNKGNFPGRFSGRQFSNSRSEMNVSTLELGDSALYLCASSLGSAGELFFGEGSRLTVL.

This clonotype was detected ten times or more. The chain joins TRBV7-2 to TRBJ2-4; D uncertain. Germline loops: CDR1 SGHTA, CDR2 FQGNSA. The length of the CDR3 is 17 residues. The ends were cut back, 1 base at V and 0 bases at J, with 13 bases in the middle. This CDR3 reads CASSLGDGILAKNIQYF. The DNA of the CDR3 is TGTGCCAGCAGCTTAGGAGACGGAATCTTAGCCAAAAACATTCAGTACTTC.

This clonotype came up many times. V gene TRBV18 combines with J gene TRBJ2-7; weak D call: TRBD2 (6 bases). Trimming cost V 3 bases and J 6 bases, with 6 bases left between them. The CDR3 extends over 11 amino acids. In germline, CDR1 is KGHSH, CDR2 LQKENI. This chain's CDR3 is CASSPSGEQYF. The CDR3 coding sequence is TGTGCCAGCTCACCTAGCGGCGAGCAGTACTTC.

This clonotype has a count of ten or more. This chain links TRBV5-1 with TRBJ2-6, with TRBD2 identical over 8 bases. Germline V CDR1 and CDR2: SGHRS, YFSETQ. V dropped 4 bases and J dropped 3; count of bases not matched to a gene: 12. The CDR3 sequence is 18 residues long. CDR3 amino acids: CASSPPREGNRGANVLTF. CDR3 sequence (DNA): TGCGCCAGCAGCCCACCCCGGGAGGGGAATCGTGGGGCCAACGTCCTGACTTTC.

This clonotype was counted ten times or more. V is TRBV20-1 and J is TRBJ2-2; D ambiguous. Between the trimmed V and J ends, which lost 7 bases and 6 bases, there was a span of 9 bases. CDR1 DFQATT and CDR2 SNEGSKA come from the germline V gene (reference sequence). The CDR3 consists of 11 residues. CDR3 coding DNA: TGCAGTGGTTATATGGCCGGGGAGCTGTTTTTT. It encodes CSGYMAGELFF.

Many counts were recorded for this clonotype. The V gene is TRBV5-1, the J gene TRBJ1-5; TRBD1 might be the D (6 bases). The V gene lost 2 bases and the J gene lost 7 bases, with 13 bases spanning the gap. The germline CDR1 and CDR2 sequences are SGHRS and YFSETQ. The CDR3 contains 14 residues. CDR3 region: CASSFGGAGQPQHF. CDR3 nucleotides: TGCGCCAGCAGCTTTGGGGGGGCGGGCCAGCCCCAGCATTTT.

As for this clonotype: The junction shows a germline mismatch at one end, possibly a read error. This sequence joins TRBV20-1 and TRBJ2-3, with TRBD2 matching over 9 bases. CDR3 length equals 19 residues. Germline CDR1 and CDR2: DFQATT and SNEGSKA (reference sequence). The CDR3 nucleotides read TGCAGTGCTTTCTGGGGTAGCGGGGGAGCCCCCCGCAGCAAAGATACGCAGTATTTT. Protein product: CSAFWGSGGAPRSKDTQYF.

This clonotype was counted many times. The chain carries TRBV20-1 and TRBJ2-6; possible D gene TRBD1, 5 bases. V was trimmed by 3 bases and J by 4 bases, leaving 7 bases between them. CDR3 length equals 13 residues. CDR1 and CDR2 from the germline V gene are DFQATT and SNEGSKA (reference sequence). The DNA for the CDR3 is TGCAGTGCTAGGACAGCAGGGGCCAACGTCCTGACTTTC. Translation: CSARTAGANVLTF.

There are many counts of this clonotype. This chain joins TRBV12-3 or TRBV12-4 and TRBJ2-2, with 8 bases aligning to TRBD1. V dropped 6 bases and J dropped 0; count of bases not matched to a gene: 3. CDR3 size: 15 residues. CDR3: CASRQQGANTGELFF. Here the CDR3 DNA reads TGTGCCAGCAGGCAACAGGGGGCGAACACCGGGGAGCTGTTTTTT.

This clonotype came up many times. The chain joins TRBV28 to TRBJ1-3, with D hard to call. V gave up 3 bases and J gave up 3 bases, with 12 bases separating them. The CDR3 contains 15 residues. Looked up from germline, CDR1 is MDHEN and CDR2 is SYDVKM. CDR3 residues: CASSFRGIGGNTIYF. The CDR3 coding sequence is TGTGCCAGCAGTTTCCGGGGAATAGGTGGAAACACCATATATTTT.

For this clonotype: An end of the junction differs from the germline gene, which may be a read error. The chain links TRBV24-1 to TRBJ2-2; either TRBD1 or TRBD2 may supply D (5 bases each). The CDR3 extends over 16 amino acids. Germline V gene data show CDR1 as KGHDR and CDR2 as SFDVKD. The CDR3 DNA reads TGTGCCATCAGTGATTTGAGGGGCCAGAAGACCGGGGAGCTGTTTTTT. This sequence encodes CAISDLRGQKTGELFF.

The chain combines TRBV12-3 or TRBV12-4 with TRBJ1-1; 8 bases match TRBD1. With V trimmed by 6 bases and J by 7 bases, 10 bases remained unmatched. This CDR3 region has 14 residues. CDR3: CASRPKDREVEAFF. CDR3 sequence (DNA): TGTGCCAGCAGACCGAAGGACAGGGAAGTTGAAGCTTTCTTT.

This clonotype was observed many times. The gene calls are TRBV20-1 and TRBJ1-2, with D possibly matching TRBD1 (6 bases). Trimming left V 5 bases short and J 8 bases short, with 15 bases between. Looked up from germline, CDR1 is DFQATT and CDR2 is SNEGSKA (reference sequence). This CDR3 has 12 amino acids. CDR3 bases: TGCAGTGCTGGACAGCGCGAGGCCGGCTACACCTTC. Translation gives CSAGQREAGYTF.

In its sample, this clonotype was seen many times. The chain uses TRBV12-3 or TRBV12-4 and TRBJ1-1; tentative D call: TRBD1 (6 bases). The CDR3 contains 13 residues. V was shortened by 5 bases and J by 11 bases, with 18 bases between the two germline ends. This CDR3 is CASSRPGGGWAFF. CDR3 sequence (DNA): TGTGCCAGCAGTCGCCCGGGGGGCGGTTGGGCTTTCTTT.

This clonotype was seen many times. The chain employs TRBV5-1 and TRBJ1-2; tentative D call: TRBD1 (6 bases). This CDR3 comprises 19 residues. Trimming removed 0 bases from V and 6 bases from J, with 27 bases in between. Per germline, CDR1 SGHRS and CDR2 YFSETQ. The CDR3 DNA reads TGCGCCAGCAGCTTGGAGAGTCCGGACAGAAGATCGGGGCGTAATGGCTACACCTTC. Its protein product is CASSLESPDRRSGRNGYTF.

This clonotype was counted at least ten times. The CDR3 protein is CASSLSGSRYEQYF. In DNA form, the CDR3 reads TGCGCCAGCAGCTTGAGCGGGTCGCGCTACGAGCAGTACTTC. The chain couples TRBV5-1 to TRBJ2-7; the D gene is possibly TRBD2 (6 bases). The CDR3 is made up of 14 amino acids. V was clipped by 1 base and J by 3 bases, with 11 bases between them. Germline-derived CDR1 and CDR2 are SGHRS and YFSETQ.

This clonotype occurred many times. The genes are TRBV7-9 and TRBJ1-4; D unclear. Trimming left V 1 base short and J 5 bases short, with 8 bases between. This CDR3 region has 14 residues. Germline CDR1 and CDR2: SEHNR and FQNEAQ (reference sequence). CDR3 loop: CASSLGRENEKLFF. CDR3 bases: TGTGCCAGCAGCTTAGGACGGGAAAATGAAAAACTGTTTTTT.

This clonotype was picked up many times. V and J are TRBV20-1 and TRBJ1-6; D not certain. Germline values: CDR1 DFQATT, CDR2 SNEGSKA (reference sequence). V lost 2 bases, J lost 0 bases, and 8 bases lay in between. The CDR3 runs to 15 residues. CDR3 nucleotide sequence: TGCAGTGCTAGATACGGGAGCTCCTATAATTCACCCCTCCACTTT. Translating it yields CSARYGSSYNSPLHF.

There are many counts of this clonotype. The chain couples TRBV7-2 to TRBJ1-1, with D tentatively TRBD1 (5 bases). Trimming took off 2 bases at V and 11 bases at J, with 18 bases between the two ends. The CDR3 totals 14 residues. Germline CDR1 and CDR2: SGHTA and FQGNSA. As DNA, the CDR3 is TGTGCCAGCAGCTTACGGGCTGGGGCCGAGCCCGCTTTCTTT. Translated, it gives CASSLRAGAEPAFF.

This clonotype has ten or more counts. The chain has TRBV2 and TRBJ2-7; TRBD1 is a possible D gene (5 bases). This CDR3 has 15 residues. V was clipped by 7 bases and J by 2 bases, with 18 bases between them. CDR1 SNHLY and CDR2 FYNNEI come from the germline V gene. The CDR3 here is CASTRERGDPYEQYF. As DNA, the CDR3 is TGTGCCAGCACCAGAGAAAGGGGCGACCCCTACGAGCAGTACTTC.

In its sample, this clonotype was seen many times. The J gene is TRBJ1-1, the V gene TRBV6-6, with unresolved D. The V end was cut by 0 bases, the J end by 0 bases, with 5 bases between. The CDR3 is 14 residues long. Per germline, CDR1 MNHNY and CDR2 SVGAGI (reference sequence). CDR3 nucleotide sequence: TGTGCCAGCAGTTACTCCCCGTTGAACACTGAAGCTTTCTTT. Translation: CASSYSPLNTEAFF.